One and the same sample provided the 9 T cell receptor beta chains below, sequenced in a study of beta chain features in type 1 diabetes listed by TCRdb under 2018. Results and caveats for the whole study, not just this receptor: In all four CD4+ subsets, TCRB CDR3 length was moderately but significantly shorter in type 1 diabetes patients.

The library was generated by the immunoSEQ multiplex PCR assay. The entire isolated RNA was reverse transcribed using the High Capacity cDNA Reverse Transcription Kit, and thus expressed TCRB transcripts were sequenced. TCRdb provides this immuneACCESS table in a form limited to in-frame rearrangements. Some clones are lacking; in checked studies, under half of them reflect an unresolved V gene, and why the rest are absent is not known. This sample has a few hundred thousand clones in its table, and approximately 25% of those were observed once. The ten largest clones capture approximately 0.011% of the sample. Their antigens remain unidentified. The sample was naive CD4+ T cells from blood. According to the study, the label for this sample's cell subset or site signals: true naive CD4+ T cells. Source of these receptors: a woman aged 25 to 39 with type 1 diabetes.

CDR3: CASSLLRLAGARSTDTQYF. In nucleotides, the CDR3 is TGTGCCAGCAGCTTACTCAGACTAGCGGGGGCCCGTAGCACAGATACGCAGTATTTT. The chain joins TRBV13 to TRBJ2-3; the match to TRBD2 covers 12 bases. Germline CDR1 and CDR2: PRHDT and FYEKMQ (reference sequence). With 2 bases clipped from V and 0 bases from J, the junction kept 9 bases outside the gene matches. CDR3 length: 19 residues.

The V and J genes are TRBV7-2 and TRBJ2-7, with TRBD2 matching over 11 bases. The V and J ends lost 4 bases and 4 bases, in that order; junction bases with no gene match: 12. CDR3 length: 17 residues. Germline V gene lookup returns CDR1 SGHTA and CDR2 FQGNSA. The chain's CDR3 is CASSSNGGLAEIYEQYF. The CDR3 nucleotides read TGTGCCAGCAGCTCAAACGGGGGACTAGCGGAGATTTACGAGCAGTACTTC.

V and J are TRBV29-1 and TRBJ2-3; 7 bases fit TRBD2. CDR3 length: 14 residues. Germline trimming cut 6 bases from V and 0 bases from J; bases unmatched to any gene: 6. CDR1 and CDR2 (germline): SQVTM, ANQGSEA. This chain's CDR3 is CSVKTSPSTDTQYF. The CDR3 nucleotides are TGCAGCGTGAAGACTAGCCCTAGCACAGATACGCAGTATTTT.

The CDR3 DNA is TGTGCCAGCTCACCTTCGGACAGAGCTAGCACAGATACGCAGTATTTT. Its protein product is CASSPSDRASTDTQYF. V and J are TRBV18 and TRBJ2-3, with a tentative D call TRBD1 (6 bases). V was cut by 3 bases and J by 0 bases, with 13 bases left in between. Germline CDR1 reads KGHSH; CDR2 reads LQKENI. The CDR3 is 16 residues long.

This clone was seen more than once but under ten times. The chain employs TRBV30 and TRBJ1-1; the D gene is possibly TRBD1 (5 bases). Germline V gene sequence: CDR1 GTSNPN, CDR2 SVGIG (reference sequence). Trimming removed 2 bases from V and 5 bases from J, with 12 bases in between. The CDR3 extends over 13 amino acids. The CDR3 region has the DNA TGTGCCTGGAGTCAGGGCGGGGTGACTGAAGCTTTCTTT. This encodes CAWSQGGVTEAFF.

The V gene is TRBV5-6, the J gene TRBJ2-4, with 9 bases fitting TRBD1. Trimming removed 3 bases from V and 6 bases from J; junction bases left unmatched: 1. The CDR3 runs 13 residues. The germline V gene encodes CDR1 SGHDT and CDR2 YYEEEE. The CDR3, as DNA: TGTGCCAGCAGCTCGGACAGGGGAAACATTCAGTACTTC. Translation gives CASSSDRGNIQYF.

This clone was picked up one time. V gene TRBV6-6 combines with J gene TRBJ2-1, with D unresolved. CDR1 MNHNY and CDR2 SVGAGI come from the germline V gene (reference sequence). The CDR3 is 11 amino acids. V lost 4 bases to trimming and J lost 8 bases, with 6 bases between them. CDR3 sequence: CASSFQYEQFF. The CDR3 DNA sequence: TGTGCCAGCAGTTTCCAATATGAGCAGTTCTTC.

In this sample, this clone turned up a few times. This chain uses TRBV5-4 with TRBJ2-5, with a tentative D call TRBD1 (5 bases). CDR3 length: 13 residues. V gave up 0 bases and J gave up 3 bases, with 6 bases separating them. Looked up from germline, CDR1 is SGHNT and CDR2 is YYREEE (reference sequence). This chain's CDR3 is CASSLGREETQYF. The CDR3 nucleotides are TGTGCCAGCAGCTTGGGCAGGGAAGAGACCCAGTACTTC.

This sequence joins TRBV4-1 and TRBJ2-5, with 7 bases aligning to TRBD2. V was pared by 3 bases and J by 4 bases, with 8 bases of the junction left unmatched. This CDR3 has 15 residues. CDR1 and CDR2 from the germline V gene are MGHRA and YSYEKL. CDR3 bases: TGCGCCAGCAGCCAGCCCTTCTCGGGAGGAGAGACCCAGTACTTC. Its translation is CASSQPFSGGETQYF.